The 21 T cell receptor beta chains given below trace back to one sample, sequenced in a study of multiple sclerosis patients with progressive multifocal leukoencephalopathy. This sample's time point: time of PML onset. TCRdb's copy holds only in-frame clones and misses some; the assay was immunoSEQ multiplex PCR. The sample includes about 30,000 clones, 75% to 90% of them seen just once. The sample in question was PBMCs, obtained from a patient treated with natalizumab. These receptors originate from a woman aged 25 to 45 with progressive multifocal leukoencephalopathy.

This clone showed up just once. Here the CDR3 reads CASSLSRVGYTF. The CDR3 DNA reads as TGTGCCAGCAGTTTGTCCAGGGTTGGCTACACCTTC. The rearrangement uses TRBV28 and TRBJ1-2; D perhaps matches TRBD1 (5 bases). V dropped 3 bases and J dropped 7 bases, with 9 bases sitting between them. CDR1 is MDHEN, CDR2 SYDVKM, per germline. The CDR3 runs to 12 residues.

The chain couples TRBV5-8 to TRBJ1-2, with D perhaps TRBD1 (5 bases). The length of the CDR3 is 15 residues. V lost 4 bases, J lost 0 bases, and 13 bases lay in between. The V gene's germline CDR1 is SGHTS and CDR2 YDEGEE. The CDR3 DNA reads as TGTGCCAGCAGCGGCCGACAGAAATCTAACTATGGCTACACCTTC. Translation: CASSGRQKSNYGYTF.

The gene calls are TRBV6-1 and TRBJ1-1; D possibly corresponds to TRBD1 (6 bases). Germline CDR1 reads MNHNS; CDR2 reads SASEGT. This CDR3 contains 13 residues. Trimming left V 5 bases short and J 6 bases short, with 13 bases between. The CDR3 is CASSRTGNAEAFF. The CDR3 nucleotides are TGTGCCAGCAGTCGCACAGGGAATGCTGAAGCTTTCTTT.

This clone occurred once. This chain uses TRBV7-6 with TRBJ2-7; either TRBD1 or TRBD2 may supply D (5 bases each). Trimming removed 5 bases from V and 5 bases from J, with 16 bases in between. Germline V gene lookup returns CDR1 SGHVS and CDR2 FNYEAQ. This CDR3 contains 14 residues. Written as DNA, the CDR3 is TGTGCCAGCAGCCCCGGGACCTTCGGGGACGAGCAGTACTTC. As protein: CASSPGTFGDEQYF.

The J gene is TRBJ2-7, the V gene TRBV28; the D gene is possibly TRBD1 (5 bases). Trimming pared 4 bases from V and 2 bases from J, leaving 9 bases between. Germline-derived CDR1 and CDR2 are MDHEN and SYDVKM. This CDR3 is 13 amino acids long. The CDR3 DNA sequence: TGTGCCAGCAGTTCACACAGGACCTACGAGCAGTACTTC. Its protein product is CASSSHRTYEQYF.

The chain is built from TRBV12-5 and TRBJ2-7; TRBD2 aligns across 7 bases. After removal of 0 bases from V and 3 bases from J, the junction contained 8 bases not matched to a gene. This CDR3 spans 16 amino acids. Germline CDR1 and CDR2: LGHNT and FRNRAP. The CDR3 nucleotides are TGTGCTAGTGGTTTGGTCTCTAGCGGACCAAACTACGAGCAGTACTTC. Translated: CASGLVSSGPNYEQYF.

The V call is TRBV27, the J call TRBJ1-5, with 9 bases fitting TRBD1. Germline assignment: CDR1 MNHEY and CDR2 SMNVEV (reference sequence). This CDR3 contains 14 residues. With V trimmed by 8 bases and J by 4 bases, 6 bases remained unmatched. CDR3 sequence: CASGGQGTNQPQHF. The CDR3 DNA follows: TGTGCCAGCGGAGGACAGGGGACGAATCAGCCCCAGCATTTT.

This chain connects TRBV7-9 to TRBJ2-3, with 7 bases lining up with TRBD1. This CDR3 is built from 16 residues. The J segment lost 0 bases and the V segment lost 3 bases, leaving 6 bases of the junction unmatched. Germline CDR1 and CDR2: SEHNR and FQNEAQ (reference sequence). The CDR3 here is CASSFDRDSSTDTQYF. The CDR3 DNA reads TGTGCCAGCAGCTTTGACCGGGACAGTAGCACAGATACGCAGTATTTT.

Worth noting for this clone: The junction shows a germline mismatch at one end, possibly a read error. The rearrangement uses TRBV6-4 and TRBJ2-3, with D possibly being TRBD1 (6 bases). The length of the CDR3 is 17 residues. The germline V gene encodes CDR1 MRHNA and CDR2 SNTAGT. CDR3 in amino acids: CAGRGEGSGGSTDTQYF. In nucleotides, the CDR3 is TGTGCCGGCAGGGGAGAGGGGAGTGGGGGAAGCACAGATACGCAGTATTTT.

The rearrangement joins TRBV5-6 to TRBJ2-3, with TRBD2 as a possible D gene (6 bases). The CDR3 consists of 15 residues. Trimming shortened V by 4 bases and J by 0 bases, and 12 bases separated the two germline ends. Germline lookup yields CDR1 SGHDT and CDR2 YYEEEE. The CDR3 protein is CASSRGSGSTDTQYF. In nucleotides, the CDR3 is TGTGCCAGCAGCCGGGGAAGCGGGAGCACAGATACGCAGTATTTT.

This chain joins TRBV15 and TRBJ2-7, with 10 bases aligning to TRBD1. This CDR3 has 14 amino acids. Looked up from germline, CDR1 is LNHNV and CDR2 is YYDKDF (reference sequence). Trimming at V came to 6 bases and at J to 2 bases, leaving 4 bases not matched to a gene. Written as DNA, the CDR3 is TGTGCCACCAGGGGACAGGGGTACCCCTACGAGCAGTACTTC. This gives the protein CATRGQGYPYEQYF. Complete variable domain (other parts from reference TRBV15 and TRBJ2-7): DAMVIQNPRYQVTQFGKPVTLSCSQTLNHNVMYWYQQKSSQAPKLLFHYYDKDFNNEADTPDNFQSRRPNTSFCFLDIRSPGLGDTAMYLCATRGQGYPYEQYFGPGTRLTVT.

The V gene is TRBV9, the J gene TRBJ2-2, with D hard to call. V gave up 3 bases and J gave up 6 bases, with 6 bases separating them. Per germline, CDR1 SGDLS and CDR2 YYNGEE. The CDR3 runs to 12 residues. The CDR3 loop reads CASSGGPGELFF. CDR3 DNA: TGTGCCAGCAGCGGAGGCCCCGGGGAGCTGTTTTTT. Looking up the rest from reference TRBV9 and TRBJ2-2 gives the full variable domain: DSGVTQTPKHLITATGQRVTLRCSPRSGDLSVYWYQQSLDQGLQFLIQYYNGEERAKGNILERFSAQQFPDLHSELNLSSLELGDSALYFCASSGGPGELFFGEGSRLTVL.

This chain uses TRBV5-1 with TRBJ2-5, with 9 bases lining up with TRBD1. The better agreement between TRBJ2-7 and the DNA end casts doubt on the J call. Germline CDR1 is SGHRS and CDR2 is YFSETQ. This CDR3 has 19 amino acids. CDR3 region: CASRNATLTGTGSFYEQYF. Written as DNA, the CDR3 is TGCGCCAGCAGAAACGCAACACTAACCGGGACAGGGTCGTTCTACGAGCAGTACTTC.

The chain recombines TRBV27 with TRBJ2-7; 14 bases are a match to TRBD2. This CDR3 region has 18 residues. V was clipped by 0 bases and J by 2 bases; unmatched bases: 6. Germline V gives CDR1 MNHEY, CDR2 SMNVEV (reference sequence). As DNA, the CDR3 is TGTGCCAGCAGTTTATCCGGACTAGCGGGGGGCCTCGCCTACGAGCAGTACTTC. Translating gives CASSLSGLAGGLAYEQYF.

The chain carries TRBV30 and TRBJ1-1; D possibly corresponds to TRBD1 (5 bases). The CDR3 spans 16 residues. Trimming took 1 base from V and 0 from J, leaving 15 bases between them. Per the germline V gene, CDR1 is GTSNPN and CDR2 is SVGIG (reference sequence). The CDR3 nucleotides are TGTGCCTGGAGTGCCCCTGGGGTCAGGGTGAACACTGAAGCTTTCTTT. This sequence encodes CAWSAPGVRVNTEAFF. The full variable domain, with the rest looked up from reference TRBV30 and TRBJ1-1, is SQTIHQWPATLVQPVGSPLSLECTVEGTSNPNLYWYRQAAGRGLQLLFYSVGIGQISSEVPQNLSASRPQDRQFILSSKKLLLSDSGFYLCAWSAPGVRVNTEAFFGQGTRLTVV.

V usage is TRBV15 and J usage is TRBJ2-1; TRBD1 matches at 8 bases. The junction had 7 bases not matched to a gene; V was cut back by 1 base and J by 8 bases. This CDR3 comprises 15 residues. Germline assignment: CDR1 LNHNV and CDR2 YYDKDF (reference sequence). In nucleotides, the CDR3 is TGTGCCACCAGCAGAGCGGGACAGGTTGTGCATGAGCAGTTCTTC. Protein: CATSRAGQVVHEQFF.

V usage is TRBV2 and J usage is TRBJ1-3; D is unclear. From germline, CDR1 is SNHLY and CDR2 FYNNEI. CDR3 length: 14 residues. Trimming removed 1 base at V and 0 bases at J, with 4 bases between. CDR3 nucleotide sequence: TGTGCCAGCAGTGAAGACCTCTCTGGAAACACCATATATTTT. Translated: CASSEDLSGNTIYF.

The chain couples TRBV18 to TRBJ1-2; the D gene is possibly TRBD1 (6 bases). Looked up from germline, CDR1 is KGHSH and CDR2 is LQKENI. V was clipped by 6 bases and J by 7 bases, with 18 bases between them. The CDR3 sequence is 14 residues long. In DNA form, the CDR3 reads TGTGCCAGCTCCTCACAGGGACGGAACGGTGGCTACACCTTC. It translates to CASSSQGRNGGYTF.

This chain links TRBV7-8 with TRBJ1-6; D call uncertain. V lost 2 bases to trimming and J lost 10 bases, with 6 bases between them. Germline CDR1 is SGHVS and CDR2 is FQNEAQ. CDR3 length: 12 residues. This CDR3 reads CASSLLESPLHF. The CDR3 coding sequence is TGTGCCAGCAGCTTATTGGAATCACCCCTCCACTTT.

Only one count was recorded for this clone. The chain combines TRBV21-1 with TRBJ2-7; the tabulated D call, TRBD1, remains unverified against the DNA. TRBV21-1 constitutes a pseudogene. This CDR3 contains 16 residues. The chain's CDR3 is CASSNSGQGDSYEQYF. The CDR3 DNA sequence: TGTGCCAGCAGCAACTCCGGACAGGGGGACTCCTACGAGCAGTACTTC.

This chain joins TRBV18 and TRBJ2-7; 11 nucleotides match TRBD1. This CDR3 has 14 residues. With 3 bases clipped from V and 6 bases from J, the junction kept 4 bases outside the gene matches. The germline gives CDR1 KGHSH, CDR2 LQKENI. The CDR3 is CASSPDRGQPEQYF. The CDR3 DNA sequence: TGTGCCAGCTCACCGGACAGGGGGCAACCCGAGCAGTACTTC.